This T cell receptor (beta chain) was recovered during a study of blood T cells in healthy people across ages. Peripheral blood, about 10 milliliters per donor, was collected. The authors ran a second PCR of 7 to 11 cycles using a sample-barcoded 5' primer and a J-beta primer mix. TCRdb re-called the 5' RACE reads through MiXCR, storing one row per CDR3 protein. This table holds about 1 million distinct CDR3 sequences, over 35% found once. This CDR3 spans 15 amino acids. CDR1 and CDR2 (germline): SGDLS, YYNGEE. Trimming removed 2 bases at V and 11 bases at J, with 22 bases between. J is TRBJ2-5 and V is TRBV9, with D perhaps TRBD2 (5 bases). This receptor was identified in a woman aged 60-75 years in good health. Sequences were obtained from blood. Here the CDR3 reads CASSVSGRAYNEQYF. The CDR3 DNA reads as TGTGCCAGCAGCGTTTCTGGGAGAGCCTACAATGAGCAGTACTTC.